Listed below are T cell receptor beta chains from one sample, sequenced in a study of a mutant IDH1 vaccine in newly diagnosed glioma. The protocol was immunoSEQ multiplex PCR, while the TCRdb copy is restricted to in-frame clones and leaves out a portion. The sample lists about 34,000 clones, about 80% occurring once. The material was peripheral blood mononuclear cells (PBMCs), obtained from a glioma patient treated with radiotherapy, temozolomide or both. These receptors were collected from a man aged 45-65 years with glioma. Some clones in this sample may be carry-over from other donors' samples. Each CDR3 is given with its conserved first and last residue. D genes are given only for firm matches. The size entry is marked missing in some rows and otherwise reads once, few, many or a size class.

d_gene | j_gene | abundance | v_gene | CDR3aa | CDR3nt
. | TRBJ1-6 | . | TRBV4-1 | CASEEQGYNSPLHF | TGCGCCAGCGAGGAACAGGGCTATAATTCACCCCTCCACTTT
. | TRBJ2-7 | . | TRBV28 | CASSSQTGTYEQYF | TGTGCCAGCAGTTCCCAAACAGGGACCTACGAGCAGTACTTC
. | TRBJ1-2 | few | TRBV4-1 | CASSQINGLNGYTF | TGCGCCAGCAGCCAAATTAACGGTCTGAATGGCTACACCTTC
. | TRBJ1-5 | . | TRBV2 | CATAVGGLKPQHF | TGTGCCACAGCAGTGGGAGGTTTGAAGCCCCAGCATTTT
. | TRBJ1-6 | . | TRBV18 | CASSPPGTDSPLHF | TGTGCCAGCTCACCACCCGGGACGGATTCACCCCTCCACTTT
TRBD1 | TRBJ2-5 | . | TRBV19 | CASSERQGRPRTQYF | TGTGCCAGTAGTGAACGACAGGGGCGCCCGAGGACCCAGTACTTC
. | TRBJ1-2 | . | TRBV5-1 | CASSPTSADYGYTF | TGCGCCAGCAGCCCCACATCGGCGGACTATGGCTACACCTTC
TRBD2 | TRBJ2-7 | . | TRBV6-4 | CASSPSGWGGGLYEQYF | TGTGCCAGCAGTCCGAGCGGTTGGGGGGGAGGGCTCTACGAGCAGTACTTC
. | TRBJ1-2 | . | TRBV7-6 | CASSLSRGGGYGYTF | TGTGCCAGCAGCTTATCGCGGGGAGGGGGCTATGGCTACACCTTC
. | TRBJ1-2 | . | TRBV29-1 | CSVEGEIYGYTF | TGCAGCGTTGAGGGGGAAATCTATGGCTACACCTTC
. | TRBJ2-7 | . | TRBV25-1 | CASSEYKGGGYEQYF | TGTGCCAGCAGTGAATATAAAGGTGGAGGCTACGAGCAGTACTTC
. | TRBJ2-1 | few | TRBV7-9 | CASSGLRTWPEQFF | TGTGCCAGCAGCGGCCTTAGGACATGGCCTGAGCAGTTCTTC
. | TRBJ2-7 | . | TRBV6-1 | CASSGDGSYEQYF | TGTGCCAGCAGTGGGGACGGCTCATACGAGCAGTACTTC
. | TRBJ2-6 | . | TRBV14 | CASSLGAGANVLTF | TGTGCCAGCAGCTTGGGGGCGGGGGCCAACGTCCTGACTTTC
. | TRBJ1-1 | . | TRBV7-2 | CASSLKGRATEAFF | TGTGCCAGCAGCTTGAAGGGACGAGCGACTGAAGCTTTCTTT
. | TRBJ2-4 | once | TRBV29-1 | CSVGGGAARNIQYF | TGCAGCGTTGGAGGGGGGGCCGCGAGAAACATTCAGTACTTC
. | TRBJ1-4 | . | TRBV18 | CASSPVGARQSNEKLFF | TGTGCCAGCTCACCAGTGGGAGCGAGGCAGTCTAATGAAAAACTGTTTTTT
. | TRBJ1-5 | few | TRBV4-2 | CASSQVNQPQHF | TGTGCCAGCAGCCAAGTGAATCAGCCCCAGCATTTT
. | TRBJ2-3 | . | TRBV7-2 | CASSLASRDTQYF | TGTGCCAGCAGCTTAGCGTCCCGAGATACGCAGTATTTT
. | TRBJ2-5 | . | TRBV13 | CASSLVRGETQYF | TGTGCCAGCAGCCTGGTCCGGGGGGAGACCCAGTACTTC
. | TRBJ2-7 | . | TRBV10-3 | CAIAGNLPQGYEQYF | TGTGCCATCGCCGGAAATCTCCCTCAGGGCTACGAGCAGTACTTC
. | TRBJ1-2 | . | TRBV5-1 | CASSLARGDYGYTF | TGCGCCAGCAGCTTGGCCAGGGGTGACTATGGCTACACCTTC
. | TRBJ2-7 | . | TRBV6-5 | CASSYTGRHEQYF | TGTGCCAGCAGTTACACAGGACGTCACGAGCAGTACTTC
TRBD1 | TRBJ1-2 | once | TRBV7-8 | CASSITGGADGYTF | TGTGCCAGCAGCATCACAGGGGGCGCGGATGGCTACACCTTC
. | TRBJ1-6 | . | TRBV5-1 | CASTGQGRALHF | TGCGCCAGCACCGGCCAAGGAAGGGCCCTCCACTTT
. | TRBJ2-3 | . | TRBV5-6 | CASRVRGRDTQYF | TGTGCCAGCAGGGTCAGGGGAAGAGATACGCAGTATTTT
. | TRBJ2-1 | . | TRBV10-3 | CAISGEQGTNEQFF | TGTGCCATCAGTGGGGAACAGGGAACTAATGAGCAGTTCTTC
. | TRBJ2-3 | . | TRBV7-9 | CASMRTDTQYF | TGTGCCAGCATGAGGACAGATACGCAGTATTTT
TRBD1 | TRBJ1-6 | . | TRBV6-5 | CASSGTGTSPLHF | TGTGCCAGCAGCGGGACAGGGACCTCACCCCTCCACTTT
. | TRBJ2-7 | . | TRBV11-2 | CASSLGKGRYEQYF | TGTGCCAGCAGCTTAGGAAAGGGTCGGTACGAGCAGTACTTC
. | TRBJ2-2 | . | TRBV7-9 | CASSLAAIPNTGELFF | TGTGCCAGCAGCTTAGCCGCAATCCCGAACACCGGGGAGCTGTTTTTT
. | TRBJ2-4 | . | TRBV5-6 | CASSLAPTEAKNIQYF | TGTGCCAGCAGCTTGGCCCCTACTGAGGCCAAAAACATTCAGTACTTC
. | TRBJ2-5 | . | TRBV5-4 | CASSRDNGETQYF | TGTGCCAGCAGCCGGGACAACGGGGAGACCCAGTACTTC
TRBD1 | TRBJ1-2 | . | TRBV6-5 | CASSNPNRGDGYTF | TGTGCCAGCAGTAATCCCAACAGGGGAGATGGCTACACCTTC
. | TRBJ1-3 | . | TRBV12-2 | CASPEWGLGGITRGTIYF | TGTGCAAGTCCCGAATGGGGCCTTGGAGGCATTACTAGAGGCACCATATATTTT
TRBD1 | TRBJ1-1 | once | TRBV5-4 | CASSPARQGTEAFF | TGTGCCAGCAGCCCTGCTCGACAGGGAACTGAAGCTTTCTTT
TRBD2 | TRBJ2-1 | . | TRBV2 | CASAKGLGRDNNEQFF | TGTGCCAGCGCTAAAGGACTAGGACGGGATAACAATGAGCAGTTCTTC
TRBD2 | TRBJ2-2 | . | TRBV15 | CATRPTSGITGELFF | TGTGCCACCAGACCGACTAGCGGGATAACGGGGGAGCTGTTTTTT
TRBD1 | TRBJ2-5 | . | TRBV2 | CASSRDRAAETQYF | TGTGCCAGCAGTCGTGACAGGGCTGCAGAGACCCAGTACTTC
TRBD1 | TRBJ1-1 | . | TRBV28 | CASSTGTGYEAFF | TGTGCCAGCAGCACCGGGACAGGGTATGAAGCTTTCTTT
. | TRBJ1-2 | . | TRBV5-1 | CASSLGGLRGYTF | TGCGCCAGCAGCTTGGGTGGGCTCAGGGGCTACACCTTC
TRBD1 | TRBJ1-2 | . | TRBV2 | CASSGDREGGYTF | TGTGCCAGCAGTGGGGACAGGGAGGGTGGCTACACCTTC
. | TRBJ1-2 | . | TRBV10-3 | CAISESTGRVPFF | TGTGCCATCAGTGAGTCCACAGGTCGGGTCCCGTTCTTC
. | TRBJ2-7 | once | TRBV5-4 | CASSFQSYEQYF | TGTGCCAGCAGCTTTCAGTCCTACGAGCAGTACTTC
. | TRBJ2-3 | . | TRBV27 | CASSGSRDTQYF | TGTGCCAGCAGCGGTTCTAGAGATACGCAGTATTTT
. | TRBJ1-1 | few | TRBV29-1 | CSVDRQIEAFF | TGCAGCGTCGATCGACAGATTGAAGCTTTCTTT
. | TRBJ1-6 | . | TRBV10-2 | CASSHQGSPLHF | TGCGCCAGCTCGCACCAAGGGTCACCCCTCCACTTT
. | TRBJ2-1 | once | TRBV6-6 | CASSPMGGPYNEQFF | TGTGCCAGCAGTCCCATGGGCGGGCCTTACAATGAGCAGTTCTTC
. | TRBJ1-2 | . | TRBV7-9 | CASSNDGYTF | TGTGCCAGCAGCAATGATGGCTACACCTTC
. | TRBJ1-2 | . | TRBV15 | CATSRDRLAGSQGYTF | TGTGCCACCAGCAGAGATCGTCTTGCAGGAAGTCAGGGCTACACCTTC
. | TRBJ1-5 | . | TRBV7-8 | CASSLKGFDDGQPQHF | TGTGCCAGCAGCTTAAAAGGGTTTGATGATGGTCAGCCCCAGCATTTT
TRBD1 | TRBJ1-2 | . | TRBV27 | CASSSPLTGYGYTF | TGTGCCAGCAGCAGCCCGTTGACAGGGTATGGCTACACCTTC
. | TRBJ1-1 | . | TRBV2 | CASTKGGPNTEAFF | TGTGCCAGCACTAAGGGGGGTCCGAACACTGAAGCTTTCTTT
TRBD1 | TRBJ1-5 | . | TRBV19 | CASSGQENQPQHF | TGTGCCAGTTCGGGACAGGAAAATCAGCCCCAGCATTTT